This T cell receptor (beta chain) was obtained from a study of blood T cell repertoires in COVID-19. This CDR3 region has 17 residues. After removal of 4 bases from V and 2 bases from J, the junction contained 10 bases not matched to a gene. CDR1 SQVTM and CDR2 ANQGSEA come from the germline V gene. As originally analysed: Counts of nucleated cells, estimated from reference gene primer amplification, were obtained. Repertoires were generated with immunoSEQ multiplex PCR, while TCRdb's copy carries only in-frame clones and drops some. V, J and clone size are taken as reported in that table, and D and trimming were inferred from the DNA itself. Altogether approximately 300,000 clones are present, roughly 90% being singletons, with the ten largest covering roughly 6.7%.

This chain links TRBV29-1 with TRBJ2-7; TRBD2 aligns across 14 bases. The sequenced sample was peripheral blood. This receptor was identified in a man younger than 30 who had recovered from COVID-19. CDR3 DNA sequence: TGCAGCGTTGCCCCCGGACTAGCGGGGGGCCCTACCTACGAGCAGTACTTC. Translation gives CSVAPGLAGGPTYEQYF.